The 10 T cell receptor beta chains given below trace back to one sample, sequenced in a study of cytomegalovirus exposure and HLA in healthy donors. A multiplex PCR was run with 60 Vbeta primers and 13 Jbeta primers. Using immunoSEQ multiplex PCR, the repertoire was profiled, and TCRdb retains in-frame clones only, with some absent. The sample holds about 130,000 clones; over 70% are singletons and the top ten take over 3%. Sample: PBMCs. All receptors come from a middle-aged man in good health and CMV-seronegative.

The rearrangement links TRBV7-2 to TRBJ2-2, with 7 bases matching TRBD1. Germline CDR1 reads SGHTA; CDR2 reads FQGNSA. This CDR3 is 17 amino acids long. The J segment lost 4 bases and the V segment lost 5 bases, leaving 13 bases of the junction unmatched. The CDR3 DNA reads as TGTGCCAGCAGCCCACTAGGTTCAGGGGGTAGCACCGGGGAGCTGTTTTTT. Encoded protein: CASSPLGSGGSTGELFF.

This chain joins TRBV5-1 and TRBJ1-4; tentatively, D is TRBD1 (6 bases). There are 14 residues in the CDR3. Trimming left V 5 bases short and J 5 bases short, with 13 bases between. Germline V CDR1 and CDR2: SGHRS, YFSETQ. CDR3 sequence reads: CASRNGGGNEKLFF. CDR3 sequence (DNA): TGCGCCAGCAGGAATGGGGGGGGCAATGAAAAACTGTTTTTT.

The V and J genes are TRBV6-5 and TRBJ2-2, with 9 bases matching TRBD1. This CDR3 spans 15 amino acids. Germline CDR1 MNHEY, CDR2 SVGAGI. Germline trimming cut 6 bases from V and 1 base from J; bases unmatched to any gene: 3. The CDR3 coding sequence is TGTGCCAGCAGCCGGGGACAGGGGAACACCGGGGAGCTGTTTTTT. Translated, it gives CASSRGQGNTGELFF.

DNA for the CDR3: TGTGCCAGCTCACCACCCTCTCGAGGGTCTAATGGCTACACCTTC. Its translation is CASSPPSRGSNGYTF. The chain uses TRBV18 and TRBJ1-2; no definite D call. From germline, CDR1 is KGHSH and CDR2 LQKENI. The V and J ends lost 0 bases and 6 bases respectively, with 14 bases between them. The length of the CDR3 is 15 residues.

The CDR3 nucleotides read TGTGCCAGCAGTCCCCTAGGGGAGGCGGGCTACACCTTC. This translates into CASSPLGEAGYTF. The rearrangement links TRBV27 to TRBJ1-2, with a tentative D call TRBD1 (5 bases). CDR1 and CDR2 (germline): MNHEY, SMNVEV (reference sequence). Trimming stripped 5 bases from V and 8 bases from J, with 15 bases between. The CDR3 covers 13 residues.

The CDR3 sequence: CASSLGSGGLAETQYF. CDR3 nucleotides: TGTGCCAGCAGCTTAGGGTCGGGAGGGTTGGCGGAGACCCAGTACTTC. This chain connects TRBV7-3 to TRBJ2-5, with 8 positions matching TRBD2. Germline CDR1 and CDR2: SGHTA and FQGTGA. This CDR3 has 16 residues. The V and J ends lost 2 bases and 5 bases, in that order; junction bases with no gene match: 10.

This chain joins TRBV7-2 and TRBJ2-5; D may be TRBD2 (6 bases). Germline V gene data show CDR1 as SGHTA and CDR2 as FQGNSA. The CDR3 spans 14 residues. V lost 2 bases to trimming and J lost 5 bases, with 12 bases between them. The CDR3 reads CASSLQASVETQYF. The CDR3 DNA follows: TGTGCCAGCAGCTTACAGGCTAGCGTTGAGACCCAGTACTTC.

This chain joins TRBV7-3 and TRBJ2-3, with 9 positions matching TRBD1. The germline V gene has CDR1 SGHTA and CDR2 FQGTGA. Trimming removed 4 bases from V and 5 bases from J; junction bases left unmatched: 4. The CDR3 loop spans 14 amino acids. The CDR3 coding sequence is TGTGCCAGCAGCTCGGGACAGGGCATAGATACGCAGTATTTT. Amino acid sequence: CASSSGQGIDTQYF.

This chain uses TRBV5-1 with TRBJ1-3, with 7 bases aligning to TRBD1. CDR3 length: 15 amino acids. The germline V gene has CDR1 SGHRS and CDR2 YFSETQ. The V segment lost 2 bases and the J segment 8 bases; nucleotides outside the gene matches: 10. This chain's CDR3 is CASSFAQGTGDTIYF. The CDR3, as DNA: TGCGCCAGCAGCTTCGCACAGGGGACGGGTGACACCATATATTTT.

The chain employs TRBV7-2 and TRBJ2-5, with TRBD1 matching 7 bases. This CDR3 is 16 amino acids long. V gave up 1 base and J gave up 4 bases; unmatched junction bases: 9. The germline V gene has CDR1 SGHTA and CDR2 FQGNSA. The CDR3 DNA is TGTGCCAGCAGCTTAGTATGGGCAGGGGGTTTAGAGACCCAGTACTTC. This translates into CASSLVWAGGLETQYF.